Below, 31 T cell receptor beta chains from the same sample are listed, as sequenced in a study of cytomegalovirus exposure and HLA in healthy donors. 60 Vbeta and 13 Jbeta primers were used in PCR. The data were produced by immunoSEQ multiplex PCR, yet TCRdb's version contains in-frame clones alone and is incomplete. The sample includes about 170,000 clones, about 72% of them seen just once. The sample was PBMCs. The receptors derive from a girl under 18 in good health and CMV-seronegative.

The genes are TRBV5-1 and TRBJ1-2, with D tentatively TRBD1 (5 bases). The CDR3 is made up of 13 amino acids. The V gene's germline CDR1 is SGHRS and CDR2 YFSETQ. Trimming pared 4 bases from V and 8 bases from J, leaving 15 bases between. CDR3 sequence reads: CASSLPSGEGYTF. The CDR3 DNA reads as TGCGCCAGCAGCCTTCCGTCGGGGGAAGGCTACACCTTC.

V is TRBV7-9 and J is TRBJ2-7; 9 bases align to TRBD2. This CDR3 has 15 amino acids. Unmatched junction bases numbered 4, after V lost 1 base and J lost 3 bases. Germline CDR1 reads SEHNR; CDR2 reads FQNEAQ (reference sequence). For the CDR3, the DNA is TGTGCCAGCAGCTTAGGCCCTAGCGGGGTCTACGAGCAGTACTTC. Translation: CASSLGPSGVYEQYF.

The rearrangement uses TRBV6-5 and TRBJ1-1; D remains unclear. The germline V gene encodes CDR1 MNHEY and CDR2 SVGAGI. The CDR3 sequence is 10 residues long. V was pared by 8 bases and J by 7 bases, with 8 bases between. The CDR3 DNA reads as TGTGCCAGCCGCGGTAGTGAAGCTTTCTTT. Its translation is CASRGSEAFF.

This chain connects TRBV27 to TRBJ2-7; 9 bases line up with TRBD2. Germline CDR1 and CDR2: MNHEY and SMNVEV (reference sequence). This CDR3 region has 14 residues. The J segment lost 2 bases and the V segment lost 2 bases, leaving 1 base of the junction unmatched. CDR3 DNA: TGTGCCAGCAGTTTAGCGGGGGGGACCTACGAGCAGTACTTC. Protein product: CASSLAGGTYEQYF.

This clone was detected once. CDR3 sequence reads: CASSLYPSRVTGELFF. CDR3 sequence (DNA): TGTGCCAGCAGTTTATACCCGTCCCGGGTGACCGGGGAGCTGTTTTTT. The V gene is TRBV27, the J gene TRBJ2-2; D unclear. Per the germline V gene, CDR1 is MNHEY and CDR2 is SMNVEV (reference sequence). This CDR3 spans 16 amino acids. Deletions cut 1 base from V and 5 bases from J, with 14 bases between.

CDR3 in DNA: TGTGCCAGCGGTCTTGAGGAGACCCAGTACTTC. Its protein is CASGLEETQYF. This chain connects TRBV7-9 to TRBJ2-5, with unresolved D. This CDR3 comprises 11 residues. With 8 bases removed from V and 5 bases from J, the gap between germline ends came to 9 bases. Germline V gene data show CDR1 as SEHNR and CDR2 as FQNEAQ (reference sequence).

J is TRBJ1-1 and V is TRBV6-6, with TRBD1 matching over 9 bases. This CDR3 is 16 amino acids long. The germline gives CDR1 MNHNY, CDR2 SVGAGI (reference sequence). Unmatched junction bases numbered 12, after V lost 5 bases and J lost 5 bases. In DNA, the CDR3 is TGTGCCAGCAGTGCCACCAAGGGACAGGGTATGACTGAAGCTTTCTTT. It encodes CASSATKGQGMTEAFF.

This clone was seen only a few times. V gene TRBV5-6 combines with J gene TRBJ1-1, with D perhaps TRBD1 (6 bases). CDR1 SGHDT and CDR2 YYEEEE come from the germline V gene. There are 13 residues in the CDR3. Trimming took off 3 bases at V and 4 bases at J, with 10 bases between the two ends. Here the CDR3 reads CASSSLGGTEAFF. In nucleotides, the CDR3 is TGTGCCAGCAGCTCCCTAGGGGGCACTGAAGCTTTCTTT.

This rearrangement joins TRBV15 to TRBJ2-5; 12 nucleotides line up with TRBD2. V shed 5 bases and J 4 bases; nucleotides not matched to a gene: 11. CDR3 length: 17 residues. Germline CDR1 and CDR2: LNHNV and YYDKDF (reference sequence). The CDR3 bases are TGTGCCACCAGCCCCCGGATAGGACTAGCGGGGAGAGAGACCCAGTACTTC. Translated, it gives CATSPRIGLAGRETQYF. Full variable domain (rest looked up from reference TRBV15 and TRBJ2-5): DAMVIQNPRYQVTQFGKPVTLSCSQTLNHNVMYWYQQKSSQAPKLLFHYYDKDFNNEADTPDNFQSRRPNTSFCFLDIRSPGLGDTAMYLCATSPRIGLAGRETQYFGPGTRLLVL.

This clone has only a few counts. The same CDR3 arises from other DNA sequences in this sample as well. The genes are TRBV5-1 and TRBJ2-7, with 8 nucleotides matching TRBD1. This CDR3 has 15 amino acids. Trimming cost V 0 bases and J 2 bases; bases outside gene matches: 4. The germline V gene encodes CDR1 SGHRS and CDR2 YFSETQ. The CDR3 sequence: CASSLGQGSPYEQYF. In DNA, the CDR3 is TGCGCCAGCAGCTTGGGACAGGGGTCCCCCTACGAGCAGTACTTC. The full variable domain, its missing parts supplied by reference TRBV5-1 and TRBJ2-7, is KAGVTQTPRYLIKTRGQQVTLSCSPISGHRSVSWYQQTPGQGLQFLFEYFSETQRNKGNFPGRFSGRQFSNSRSEMNVSTLELGDSALYLCASSLGQGSPYEQYFGPGTRLTVT.

This chain joins TRBV5-1 and TRBJ2-5, with D hard to call. V was cut by 0 bases and J by 4 bases, with 13 bases left in between. From germline, CDR1 is SGHRS and CDR2 YFSETQ. This CDR3 spans 15 amino acids. The CDR3 sequence: CASSLGRWATETQYF. The CDR3, as DNA: TGCGCCAGCAGCTTGGGCAGATGGGCAACAGAGACCCAGTACTTC. Combining the CDR3 with reference TRBV5-1 and TRBJ2-5 gives the whole variable domain KAGVTQTPRYLIKTRGQQVTLSCSPISGHRSVSWYQQTPGQGLQFLFEYFSETQRNKGNFPGRFSGRQFSNSRSEMNVSTLELGDSALYLCASSLGRWATETQYFGPGTRLLVL.

The rearrangement joins TRBV11-2 to TRBJ1-2; 7 nucleotides line up with TRBD1. The CDR3 runs 13 residues. V trimming: 4 bases; J trimming: 8 bases; junction bases outside the gene matches: 7. Germline CDR1 SGHAT, CDR2 FQNNGV. In DNA form, the CDR3 reads TGTGCCAGCAGCTCTGACCCAGGGGGAGGCTACACCTTC. This translates into CASSSDPGGGYTF.

The rearrangement joins TRBV2 to TRBJ1-2; 7 bases align to TRBD1. Looked up from germline, CDR1 is SNHLY and CDR2 is FYNNEI. The CDR3 spans 15 residues. J lost 6 bases, V lost 4 bases, and 11 bases had no gene match. The CDR3 nucleotides read TGTGCCAGCAGTGGCCAAAATGACAGGGTTGATGGCTACACCTTC. Protein product: CASSGQNDRVDGYTF.

This clone has only a few counts. The chain has TRBV11-2 and TRBJ2-7; 12 positions match TRBD1. The CDR3 is made up of 15 amino acids. Germline V gene sequence: CDR1 SGHAT, CDR2 FQNNGV. With 6 bases clipped from V and 5 bases from J, the junction kept 8 bases outside the gene matches. CDR3 residues: CASRRGQGAPNEQYF. The CDR3 DNA follows: TGTGCCAGCAGGAGGGGACAGGGGGCCCCTAACGAGCAGTACTTC. Filled out from reference TRBV11-2 and TRBJ2-7, the complete variable domain reads EAGVAQSPRYKIIEKRQSVAFWCNPISGHATLYWYQQILGQGPKLLIQFQNNGVVDDSQLPKDRFSAERLKGVDSTLKIQPAKLEDSAVYLCASRRGQGAPNEQYFGPGTRLTVT.

Details on this clone: The junction shows a germline mismatch at one end, possibly a read error. This sequence joins TRBV5-1 and TRBJ1-2; 8 bases match TRBD1. Germline V CDR1 and CDR2: SGHRS, YFSETQ. This CDR3 spans 12 amino acids. The CDR3 DNA is TGCGCCAGCAGCCTGACAGGGGAGTTTCACAACTTC. Protein product: CASSLTGEFHNF.

This clone showed up just once. Here the CDR3 reads CASSGPGQGFYGYTF. The DNA of the CDR3 is TGTGCCAGCAGCGGACCGGGACAGGGCTTCTATGGCTACACCTTC. The rearrangement joins TRBV9 to TRBJ1-2; the match to TRBD1 covers 9 bases. The CDR3 extends over 15 amino acids. Looked up from germline, CDR1 is SGDLS and CDR2 is YYNGEE. V lost 3 bases to trimming and J lost 4 bases; unmatched junction nucleotides: 7.

In its sample, this clone was seen once. This rearrangement joins TRBV7-9 to TRBJ2-3, with a weak D call TRBD2 (5 bases). Deletions cut 2 bases from V and 4 bases from J, with 10 bases between. This CDR3 spans 14 amino acids. Germline assignment: CDR1 SEHNR and CDR2 FQNEAQ (reference sequence). The CDR3 spells CASSLYEGPDTQYF. For the CDR3, the DNA is TGTGCCAGCAGCTTATATGAGGGCCCAGATACGCAGTATTTT.

V gene TRBV5-6 combines with J gene TRBJ2-2; unclear D gene. The CDR3 runs to 16 residues. Germline V gene data show CDR1 as SGHDT and CDR2 as YYEEEE. V shed 2 bases and J shed 4 bases, with 15 bases lying between them. CDR3 bases: TGTGCCAGCAGCTTCAGGCAGGTTCACGGCACCGGGGAGCTGTTTTTT. The encoded protein is CASSFRQVHGTGELFF.

The J gene is TRBJ2-7, the V gene TRBV9, with a weak D call TRBD1 (6 bases). CDR3 size: 14 residues. The germline CDR1 and CDR2 sequences are SGDLS and YYNGEE. V was cut by 4 bases and J by 2 bases, with 13 bases left in between. The CDR3 here is CASSRVQGTYEQYF. CDR3 bases: TGTGCCAGCAGCCGAGTACAGGGCACCTACGAGCAGTACTTC.

The sample holds a few counts of this clone. The chain couples TRBV5-1 to TRBJ2-2; 12 nucleotides match TRBD2. This CDR3 spans 16 amino acids. Trimming at V came to 5 bases and at J to 3 bases, leaving 5 bases not matched to a gene. Germline CDR1 reads SGHRS; CDR2 reads YFSETQ. The CDR3 loop is CASSRLAGEDTGELFF. In DNA form, the CDR3 reads TGCGCCAGCAGTAGACTAGCGGGGGAAGACACCGGGGAGCTGTTTTTT.

The chain joins TRBV29-1 to TRBJ1-2; D is possibly TRBD1 (6 bases). The CDR3 extends over 14 amino acids. Germline V lookup: CDR1 SQVTM, CDR2 ANQGSEA. The V gene lost 4 bases and the J gene lost 0 bases, with 12 bases spanning the gap. In DNA form, the CDR3 reads TGCAGCGTTGGAACCGGGACAACTAACTATGGCTACACCTTC. Translation gives CSVGTGTTNYGYTF.

This CDR3 is CASSYRENQPQHF. The CDR3 DNA reads TGTGCCAGCAGTTACAGGGAAAATCAGCCCCAGCATTTT. The J gene is TRBJ1-5, the V gene TRBV27, with D perhaps TRBD1 (6 bases). V lost 4 bases and J lost 4, with 8 bases in between. The CDR3 sequence is 13 residues long. The V gene's germline CDR1 is MNHEY and CDR2 SMNVEV (reference sequence).

The chain has TRBV9 and TRBJ1-4, with D perhaps matching TRBD1 (6 bases). V was pared by 0 bases and J by 3 bases, with 12 bases between. The CDR3 consists of 16 residues. Germline-derived CDR1 and CDR2 are SGDLS and YYNGEE. DNA of the CDR3: TGTGCCAGCAGCGTAGAGGGGGGGCGGTCTAATGAAAAACTGTTTTTT. This gives the protein CASSVEGGRSNEKLFF.

V and J are TRBV4-1 and TRBJ2-6, with D tentatively TRBD1 (6 bases). The CDR3 runs 18 residues. CDR1 and CDR2 from the germline V gene are MGHRA and YSYEKL. The V and J ends lost 0 bases and 2 bases respectively, with 14 bases between them. The CDR3 DNA reads TGCGCCAGCAGCCAAGAAGGGGGATGGAATGCTGGGGCCAACGTCCTGACTTTC. Its translation: CASSQEGGWNAGANVLTF.

This chain joins TRBV7-9 and TRBJ2-7, with TRBD1 matching over 9 bases. CDR1 SEHNR and CDR2 FQNEAQ come from the germline V gene (reference sequence). The V segment lost 5 bases and the J segment 5 bases; nucleotides outside the gene matches: 10. The CDR3 sequence is 15 residues long. CDR3 DNA sequence: TGTGCCAGCAGCCCCCCCGGGACAGGGTTCCACGAGCAGTACTTC. Amino acids: CASSPPGTGFHEQYF.

The chain joins TRBV6-6 to TRBJ1-2, with 9 positions matching TRBD1. The ends lost 11 bases at V and 8 bases at J; junction bases unmatched: 15. In germline, CDR1 is MNHNY, CDR2 SVGAGI (reference sequence). The CDR3 runs to 14 residues. This CDR3 reads CAAKPPGQGGGYTF. DNA for the CDR3: TGTGCCGCCAAGCCCCCGGGACAGGGTGGCGGCTACACCTTC.

The CDR3: CASAVSGATEAFF. Here the CDR3 DNA reads TGTGCCAGCGCTGTTTCAGGGGCCACTGAAGCTTTCTTT. The chain combines TRBV6-5 with TRBJ1-1; D perhaps matches TRBD1 (6 bases). Trimming took 8 bases from V and 4 from J, leaving 14 bases between them. Germline assignment: CDR1 MNHEY and CDR2 SVGAGI. This CDR3 region has 13 residues.

The chain joins TRBV2 to TRBJ1-2; TRBD1 matches 7 bases. Per the germline V gene, CDR1 is SNHLY and CDR2 is FYNNEI. The CDR3 totals 15 residues. V trimming: 7 bases; J trimming: 0 bases; junction bases outside the gene matches: 8. In DNA, the CDR3 is TGTGCCAGCAAACTGGGGACAGCCACTAACTATGGCTACACCTTC. Translating it yields CASKLGTATNYGYTF.

This clone appeared many times. The rearrangement uses TRBV4-2 and TRBJ1-4; D is ambiguous. The germline V gene encodes CDR1 LGHNA and CDR2 YNFKEQ. The ends were cut back, 3 bases at V and 6 bases at J, with 5 bases in the middle. This CDR3 spans 12 amino acids. The CDR3 is CASSQRHEKLFF. The CDR3 nucleotides are TGTGCCAGCAGCCAGCGCCATGAAAAACTGTTTTTT.

The chain has TRBV6-1 and TRBJ1-2; D not certain. CDR1 and CDR2 (germline): MNHNS, SASEGT. This CDR3 region has 13 residues. Trimming left V 3 bases short and J 4 bases short, with 9 bases between. The CDR3: CASSESRSYGYTF. For the CDR3, the DNA is TGTGCCAGCAGTGAGTCCAGAAGCTATGGCTACACCTTC.

CDR3 residues: CASSLERTSPDTQYF. In DNA form, the CDR3 reads TGCGCCAGCAGCCTCGAACGGACTAGCCCAGATACGCAGTATTTT. The chain joins TRBV4-1 to TRBJ2-3; 8 bases align to TRBD2. This CDR3 contains 15 residues. Trimming took 4 bases from V and 4 from J; bases not matched to a gene: 7. Germline V gene lookup returns CDR1 MGHRA and CDR2 YSYEKL.